This T cell receptor beta chain was recorded in a study of T-cell memory formation after mild COVID-19. Study-wide background: For the most part, TCR clusters were specific to one donor.

Concerning this clonotype itself: The antigen is unknown.

TCR alpha and TCR beta cDNA libraries carrying sample barcodes and UMIs came from 5'RACE with constant-segment primers. From the 5' RACE reads, TCRdb called clonotypes with MiXCR, one entry per CDR3 protein. This table holds about 350,000 distinct CDR3 sequences, around 13% found once. Whole-study findings and limits: Clones shrinking from day 15 to 85 showed even CD4/CD8 mixes; later expanders tilted CD4+. Contracting CD4+ clones were located mainly in CM and EM, and CD8+ clones in EMRA.

What was sequenced was PBMCs or a T cell subset sorted from them (not recorded which). This receptor was identified in a man younger than 35 who had mild COVID-19 (a few samples of this study predate the infection). Cell type and time point are not known.

The CDR3 nucleotides are TGTGCCAGCAGAGTCGGGACAGGGACACGGGACACCGGGGAGCTGTTTTTT. Encoded protein: CASRVGTGTRDTGELFF. V is TRBV6-5 and J is TRBJ2-2; 9 nucleotides line up with TRBD1. The CDR3 covers 17 residues. CDR1 MNHEY and CDR2 SVGAGI come from the germline V gene. Unmatched junction bases numbered 11, after V lost 6 bases and J lost 3 bases.